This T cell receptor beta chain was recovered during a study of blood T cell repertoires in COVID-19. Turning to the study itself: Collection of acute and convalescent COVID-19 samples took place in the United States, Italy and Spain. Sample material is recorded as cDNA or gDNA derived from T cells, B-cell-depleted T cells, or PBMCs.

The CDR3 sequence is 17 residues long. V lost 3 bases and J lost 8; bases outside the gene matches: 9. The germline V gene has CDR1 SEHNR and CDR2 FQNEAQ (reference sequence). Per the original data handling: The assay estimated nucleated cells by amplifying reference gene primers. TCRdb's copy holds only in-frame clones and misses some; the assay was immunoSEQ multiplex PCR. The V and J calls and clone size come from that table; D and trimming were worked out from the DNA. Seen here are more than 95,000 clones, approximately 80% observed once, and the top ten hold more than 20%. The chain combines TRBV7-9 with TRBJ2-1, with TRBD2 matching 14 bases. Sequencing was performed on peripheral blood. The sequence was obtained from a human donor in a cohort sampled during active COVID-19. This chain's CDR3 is CASSFIRTSGRTHEQFF. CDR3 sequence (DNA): TGTGCCAGCAGCTTTATTCGGACTAGCGGGAGGACCCATGAGCAGTTCTTC. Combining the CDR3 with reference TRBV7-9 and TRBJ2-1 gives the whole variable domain DTGVSQNPRHKITKRGQNVTFRCDPISEHNRLYWYRQTLGQGPEFLTYFQNEAQLEKSRLLSDRFSAERPKGSFSTLEIQRTEQGDSAMYLCASSFIRTSGRTHEQFFGPGTRLTVL.